This is a list of T cell receptor beta chains from one sample in a study of blood T cell repertoires in COVID-19. Clones were sequenced by immunoSEQ multiplex PCR, and TCRdb holds only the in-frame ones, with some missing. The table includes hundreds of thousands of clones, around 87% detected once. Material for sequencing was PBMCs or T cells enriched from blood (not recorded which). The origin of the receptors is a woman between 50 and 59 years old who had recovered from COVID-19. Both conserved end residues are part of each CDR3. D genes are given only for firm matches. Size values are once, few and many counts, or a class for expanded clones, and some rows have none.

V	J	size	D	DNA	CDR3
TRBV13	TRBJ2-6	.	.	TGTGCCAGCAGCTTAGCGGCCGGGACTGGGGCCAACGTCCTGACTTTC	CASSLAAGTGANVLTF
TRBV7-2	TRBJ2-1	.	.	TGTGCCAGCAGCTTAGTAGCGTTTAGCTCCTACAATGAGCAGTTCTTC	CASSLVAFSSYNEQFF
TRBV5-4	TRBJ2-3	once	.	TGTGCCAGCAGCTTGGCGGAGTTCTTGGATACGCAGTATTTT	CASSLAEFLDTQYF
TRBV28	TRBJ1-5	.	.	TGTGCCAGCAGCCCAGAGGGTAGCAATCAGCCCCAGCATTTT	CASSPEGSNQPQHF
TRBV25-1	TRBJ1-2	.	.	TGTGCCAGCAGTGAACACGGTGGCTACACCTTC	CASSEHGGYTF
TRBV2	TRBJ2-7	.	.	TGTGCCAGCAGTGAAAGGGGCGAGCAGTACTTC	CASSERGEQYF
TRBV28	TRBJ1-2	.	.	TGTGCCAGCAGTTTTTTCTTCCGCAGGGTGGGGAACTATGGCTACACCTTC	CASSFFFRRVGNYGYTF
TRBV12-5	TRBJ2-2	.	TRBD1	TGTGCTAGTGGTTTTCGGGCAGGGGGCTCCACCGGGGAGCTGTTTTTT	CASGFRAGGSTGELFF
TRBV28	TRBJ2-7	.	.	TGTGCCAGCAAGCGACCGAGCTCCTACGAGCAGTACTTC	CASKRPSSYEQYF
TRBV21-1	TRBJ2-7	.	.	TGTGCCAGCAGCAAGGTAGCGGGAGATATCAGGGCTAAGGAGCAGTACTTC	CASSKVAGDIRAKEQYF
TRBV27	TRBJ2-4	.	.	TGTGCCAGCAGTTTAAACAGGGTTACCAAAAACATTCAGTACTTC	CASSLNRVTKNIQYF
TRBV28	TRBJ2-5	once	TRBD1	TGTGCCAGCAGTTCTCTGAGGGACAGGGATTTGCGGGAGACCCAGTACTTC	CASSSLRDRDLRETQYF
TRBV12-3/TRBV12-4	TRBJ2-7	.	.	TGTGCCAGCAGTCCCGACAGCTACGAGCAGTACTTC	CASSPDSYEQYF
TRBV12-5	TRBJ2-2	once	.	TGTGCTAGTAGCAAGGGAGGTTCGGGCACCGGGGAGCTGTTTTTT	CASSKGGSGTGELFF
TRBV29-1	TRBJ2-1	.	TRBD1	TGCAGCTTGTGGACAGGCCAATTTCTAAATGAGCAGTTCTTC	CSLWTGQFLNEQFF
TRBV5-1	TRBJ1-2	.	.	TGCGCCAGCAGCTTGGACAGGATTTTAGGCTACACCTTC	CASSLDRILGYTF
TRBV6-5	TRBJ2-2	.	.	TGTGCCAGCAGACAGGGTCTCCGAACCGGGGAGCTGTTTTTT	CASRQGLRTGELFF
TRBV28	TRBJ2-5	.	TRBD2	TGCTCGATCTCCGGGACTAGCGAAACGGAGACCCAGTACTTC	CSISGTSETETQYF
TRBV2	TRBJ2-2	.	TRBD2	TGTGCCAGCAGGCGACTAGCGGGGGGCAGTGGCACCGGGGAGCTGTTTTTT	CASRRLAGGSGTGELFF
TRBV7-8	TRBJ1-1	.	TRBD1	TGTGCCAGCAGTAGACAGGGAGTCAGCACTGAAGCTTTCTTT	CASSRQGVSTEAFF
TRBV28	TRBJ1-2	.	.	TGTGCCAGCAGTTCAACCGGTCCCTATGGCTACACCTTC	CASSSTGPYGYTF
TRBV11-3	TRBJ2-1	.	TRBD2	TGTGCCAGCAGCCTTGGTAGCGGGAGCGGGGGGGATGAGCAGTTCTTC	CASSLGSGSGGDEQFF
TRBV28	TRBJ2-7	.	.	TGTGCCAGCAGTTTATTGACAGGGACTAGCTCCTACGAGCAGTACTTC	CASSLLTGTSSYEQYF
TRBV4-1	TRBJ1-1	few	.	TGCGCCAGCAGCCAAGTGAGGGCCCCTGAAGCTTTCTTT	CASSQVRAPEAFF
TRBV11-3	TRBJ2-1	.	.	TGTGCCAGCAGCTATCGGGCCGGGAGCTCCTACAATGAGCAGTTCTTC	CASSYRAGSSYNEQFF
TRBV12-3/TRBV12-4	TRBJ2-3	.	.	TGTGCCAGCAGTTCTAGCGTAGATACGCAGTATTTT	CASSSSVDTQYF
TRBV6-5	TRBJ2-7	.	.	TGTGCCAGCAGTCCGCAGCCAGGGGCCCGCTACGAGCAGTACTTC	CASSPQPGARYEQYF
TRBV27	TRBJ2-2	.	.	TGTGCCAGCAGCTACTTGGGCCTGATCGGTACGAACACCGGGGAGCTGTTTTTT	CASSYLGLIGTNTGELFF
TRBV5-1	TRBJ1-2	.	TRBD1	TGCGCCAGCAGCTGGATGGGACAGGACTATGGCTACACCTTC	CASSWMGQDYGYTF
TRBV18	TRBJ1-5	once	TRBD1	TGTGCCAGCTCCCCGGACAGGGAGGATCAGCCCCAGCATTTT	CASSPDREDQPQHF
TRBV9	TRBJ2-3	.	TRBD2	TGTGCCAGCAGCGTAGACCTAGCGGCTACAGATACGCAGTATTTT	CASSVDLAATDTQYF
TRBV4-1	TRBJ1-6	.	.	TGCGCCAGCAGCCAAGCGCCGGTTTATCATTCACCCCTCCACTTT	CASSQAPVYHSPLHF
TRBV15	TRBJ2-6	.	.	TGTGCCACCAGCAGAGAGGTGACTTCTGGGGCCAACGTCCTGACTTTC	CATSREVTSGANVLTF
TRBV19	TRBJ1-1	.	.	TGTGCCAGTAGCAGATTGAACACTGAAGCTTTCTTT	CASSRLNTEAFF
TRBV11-2	TRBJ2-1	few	TRBD2	TGTGCCAGCAGCCCACAGACCGGGGGCGGGAGGGCCTACAATGAGCAGTTCTTC	CASSPQTGGGRAYNEQFF
TRBV7-6	TRBJ2-3	.	.	TGTGCCAGCAGCGTCGAGACTAACGCAGCATTAACGCAGTATTTT	CASSVETNAALTQYF
TRBV9	TRBJ1-2	.	TRBD1	TGTGCCAGCAGCGTAGCCTCATGGACAGGGTACGACTATGGCTACACCTTC	CASSVASWTGYDYGYTF
TRBV19	TRBJ2-1	.	TRBD2	TGTGCCAGTAATAGGGCTAGCGGGAACCATGAGCAGTTCTTC	CASNRASGNHEQFF
TRBV4-1	TRBJ2-2	.	TRBD1	TGCGCCAGCAGCCAAGGCCCGGGACAGAACGCCGGGGAGCTGTTTTTT	CASSQGPGQNAGELFF
TRBV11-2	TRBJ2-7	.	TRBD2	TGTGCCAGCAGCTCACTAGCGGGAGGTAGGGACGAGCAGTACTTC	CASSSLAGGRDEQYF
TRBV15	TRBJ1-5	.	TRBD1	TGTGCCACCAGCAGTACAGGGGGCTTGAAAAATCAGCCCCAGCATTTT	CATSSTGGLKNQPQHF
TRBV6-5	TRBJ1-4	.	TRBD1	TGTGCCAGCAGATCGACAGGGGGGCGGTATGAAAAACTGTTTTTT	CASRSTGGRYEKLFF
TRBV7-2	TRBJ2-2	.	.	TGTGCCAGCAGCACTCCCGGGGAGCTGTTTTTT	CASSTPGELFF
TRBV6-5	TRBJ1-1	.	.	TGTGCCAGCGGTAACACAGTTGGTCCAGAAGCTTTCTTT	CASGNTVGPEAFF
TRBV5-4	TRBJ2-1	.	TRBD2	TGTGCCAGCAGCCCGACTAGCGGTTCCTACAATGAGCAGTTCTTC	CASSPTSGSYNEQFF
TRBV29-1	TRBJ2-1	.	.	TGCAGCGTTGAACGTAGCCTATACAATGAGCAGTTCTTC	CSVERSLYNEQFF
TRBV28	TRBJ1-1	.	.	TGTGCCAGCAGTACAGGGCAGGACACTGAAGCTTTCTTT	CASSTGQDTEAFF
TRBV11-2	TRBJ1-2	once	TRBD1	TGTGCCAGCAGCTCCGGGACAGGGTACTATGGCTACACCTTC	CASSSGTGYYGYTF
TRBV4-1	TRBJ1-4	.	.	TGCGCCAGCAGCCCTACCGACTTAGGTGAAAAACTGTTTTTT	CASSPTDLGEKLFF
TRBV6-5	TRBJ2-5	.	TRBD2	TGTGCCAGCAGGGGAAGACTAGCGGGGATGGAGACCCAGTACTTC	CASRGRLAGMETQYF
TRBV5-1	TRBJ1-2	.	.	TGCGCCAGCAGCTTAACCCCGTCAGGGATCTATGGCTACACCTTC	CASSLTPSGIYGYTF
TRBV5-6	TRBJ2-3	.	TRBD2	TGTGCCAGCAGCTACATAGGGGCGGGAGGTTCAGATACGCAGTATTTT	CASSYIGAGGSDTQYF
TRBV18	TRBJ2-7	.	.	TGTGCCAGCTCACCGGGACAAAGCCCCTACGAGCAGTACTTC	CASSPGQSPYEQYF
TRBV4-3	TRBJ1-1	.	.	TGCGCCAGCAGCCAAGAAACGACAGACAGGATACGCACTGAAGCTTTCTTT	CASSQETTDRIRTEAFF
TRBV7-2	TRBJ1-1	.	TRBD1	TGTGCCAGCAGCTTAACACAGGGGGCGTGGGCTTTCTTT	CASSLTQGAWAFF
TRBV20-1	TRBJ2-7	.	TRBD2	TGCAGTGCTAGTAGGCGGGACTACTTTGAGCAGTACTTC	CSASRRDYFEQYF
TRBV7-9	TRBJ2-7	few	TRBD2	TGTGCCAGCACTCTCACTAGCGGGAGTTTTTACGAGCAGTACTTC	CASTLTSGSFYEQYF